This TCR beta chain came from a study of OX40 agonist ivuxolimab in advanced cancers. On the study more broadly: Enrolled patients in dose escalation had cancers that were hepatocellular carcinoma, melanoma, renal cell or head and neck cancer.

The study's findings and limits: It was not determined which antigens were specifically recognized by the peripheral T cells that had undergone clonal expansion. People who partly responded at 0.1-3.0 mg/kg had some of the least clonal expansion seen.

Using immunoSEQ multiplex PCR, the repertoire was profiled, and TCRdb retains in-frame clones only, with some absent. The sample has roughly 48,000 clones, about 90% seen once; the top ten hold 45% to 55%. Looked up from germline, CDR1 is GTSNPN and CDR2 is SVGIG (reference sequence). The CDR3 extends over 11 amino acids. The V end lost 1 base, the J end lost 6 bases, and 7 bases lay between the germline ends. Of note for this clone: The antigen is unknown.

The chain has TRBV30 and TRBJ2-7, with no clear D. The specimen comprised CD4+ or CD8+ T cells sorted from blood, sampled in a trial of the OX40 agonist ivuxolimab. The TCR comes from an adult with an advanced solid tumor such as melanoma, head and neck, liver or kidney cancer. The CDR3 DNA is TGTGCCTGGAGTGCCACCGGCGAGCAGTACTTC. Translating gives CAWSATGEQYF. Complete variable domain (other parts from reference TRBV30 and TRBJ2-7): SQTIHQWPATLVQPVGSPLSLECTVEGTSNPNLYWYRQAAGRGLQLLFYSVGIGQISSEVPQNLSASRPQDRQFILSSKKLLLSDSGFYLCAWSATGEQYFGPGTRLTVT.